This entry features one T cell receptor beta chain sequence. Its antigen is not identified. CDR1 is SGDLS, CDR2 YYNGEE, per germline. V dropped 0 bases and J dropped 11; count of bases not matched to a gene: 12. There are 15 residues in the CDR3. This entry comes from a study of OX40 agonist ivuxolimab in advanced cancers. Across the study: Patients in dose escalation had liver, melanoma, kidney or head and neck cancers.

If patients had autoimmune disease history or systemic immunosuppression, they were excluded. Study results and caveats: Both CD4+ and CD8+ T cell populations in blood had undergone clonal expansion by week 6 at 0.1 to 3.0 mg/kg. What antigens the expanded peripheral T cells recognized was never established.

Libraries were prepared by immunoSEQ multiplex PCR; TCRdb keeps only in-frame clonotypes and omits some of them. The sample consists of roughly 87,000 clones, about 92% of them appearing once. The source material was CD4+ or CD8+ T cells sorted from blood, sampled in a trial of the OX40 agonist ivuxolimab. The TCR was taken from an adult with an advanced solid tumor such as melanoma, head and neck, liver or kidney cancer. The J gene is TRBJ1-1, the V gene TRBV9; 8 bases agree with TRBD1. The CDR3, as DNA: TGTGCCAGCAGCGTAGGGTGGAGTGACAGGGGTGGGGCTTTCTTT. Translation: CASSVGWSDRGGAFF.